This TCR beta chain was sequenced in a study of regulatory T cells in long-lasting Graves disease. Construction of the TCR beta libraries employed iRepertoire HTBI primers in conjunction with Arm-PCR of CDR3 regions. TCRdb called the multiplex PCR reads again in MiXCR, with one record for every CDR3 protein. The sample contains about 660,000 distinct CDR3 sequences, 25% to 35% of which appear only once. Notes on the study in general: Analyses excluded thyroid tissue, covering peripheral blood alone. TCR diversity was lower in persistent Graves' patients (versus newly diagnosed ones). Persistent disease samples used TRBV28, TRBJ1-2 and TRBJ2-5 preferentially.

With regard to this clonotype: Its antigen is not known.

Time point meaning: persistent/refractory GD, antithyroid drugs over 5 years with positive TRAb. After RNA was extracted from PBMCs, the TCR library was made from it. EDTA tubes were used for drawing nine milliliters of peripheral blood. Trimming shortened V by 5 bases and J by 0 bases, and 10 bases separated the two germline ends. Germline loops: CDR1 SEHNR, CDR2 FQNEAQ (reference sequence). CDR3 size: 14 residues. Here the sequenced sample was peripheral blood mononuclear cells (PBMCs), taken when the disease was refractory, from a patient treated with antithyroid drugs. The chain combines TRBV7-9 with TRBJ2-5; D ambiguous. The receptor was isolated from a female donor with Graves disease. The CDR3: CASSALGNQETQYF. Written as DNA, the CDR3 is TGTGCCAGCAGCGCCCTGGGGAACCAAGAGACCCAGTACTTC.